The 23 T cell receptor beta chains in this list originate from one sample, sequenced in a study of T cells in Graves' hyperthyroidism and ophthalmopathy. TCR beta CDR3 sequences were amplified from RNA transcripts. A set of HTBI primers served as the primers for a first-round RT-PCR of the TCR CDR3. Using its own MiXCR run on the multiplex PCR reads, TCRdb lists one record per CDR3 protein. The table has under 550,000 distinct CDR3 sequences, roughly 13% seen once. Sequences were obtained from blood. Receptors were obtained from a woman between 18 and 29 years old with Graves' hyperthyroidism.

This clonotype was found many times. The chain uses TRBV12-3 or TRBV12-4 and TRBJ1-1; tentatively, D is TRBD1 (5 bases). The CDR3 has 13 amino acids. Trimming removed 5 bases from V and 6 bases from J, with 13 bases in between. CDR3 region: CASSGGSGAEAFF. In DNA form, the CDR3 reads TGTGCCAGCAGTGGGGGATCGGGGGCTGAAGCTTTCTTT.

Many counts were recorded for this clonotype. The gene calls are TRBV28 and TRBJ2-3, with D possibly matching TRBD2 (5 bases). This CDR3 has 18 residues. V shed 4 bases and J shed 0 bases, with 20 bases lying between them. Germline V lookup: CDR1 MDHEN, CDR2 SYDVKM. The CDR3 region has the DNA TGTGCCAGCAGTTCCATCCCCGTCCTCGGGGAAAGCACAGATACGCAGTATTTT. Amino acid sequence: CASSSIPVLGESTDTQYF. Using reference TRBV28 and TRBJ2-3 for the parts outside the CDR3, the full variable domain is DVKVTQSSRYLVKRTGEKVFLECVQDMDHENMFWYRQDPGLGLRLIYFSYDVKMKEKGDIPEGYSVSREKKERFSLILESASTNQTSMYLCASSSIPVLGESTDTQYFGPGTRLTVL.

This clonotype showed up many times. CDR3 sequence: CASSYSRPGGSNQPQHF. Here the CDR3 DNA reads TGTGCCAGCAGTTACTCGAGACCCGGGGGTAGCAATCAGCCCCAGCATTTT. The chain is built from TRBV6-2 or TRBV6-3 and TRBJ1-5, with D tentatively TRBD1 (5 bases). V was shortened by 0 bases and J by 0 bases, with 12 bases between the two germline ends. The CDR3 has 17 residues. Germline values: CDR1 MNHEY, CDR2 SVGEGT.

There are many counts of this clonotype. The rearrangement joins TRBV2 to TRBJ2-6; 7 nucleotides match TRBD2. Germline CDR1 is SNHLY and CDR2 is FYNNEI. This CDR3 comprises 15 residues. Trimming removed 10 bases from V and 0 bases from J; junction bases left unmatched: 6. The CDR3 nucleotides read TGTGCCAACCTAGCGGTGAGCTCTGGGGCCAACGTCCTGACTTTC. Its protein is CANLAVSSGANVLTF.

The rearrangement links TRBV12-3 or TRBV12-4 to TRBJ2-5; D is tentatively TRBD1 or TRBD2 (5 bases each). The CDR3 extends over 15 amino acids. V was trimmed by 3 bases and J by 3 bases, leaving 14 bases between them. The CDR3 region is CASSFGASIKETQYF. In DNA, the CDR3 is TGTGCCAGCAGTTTCGGGGCTAGCATTAAAGAGACCCAGTACTTC.

The chain uses TRBV6-9 and TRBJ1-5; TRBD1 might be the D (5 bases). With 3 bases removed from V and 4 bases from J, the gap between germline ends came to 13 bases. Per germline, CDR1 MNHGY and CDR2 SVAAGI. This CDR3 comprises 15 residues. CDR3 in DNA: TGTGCCAGCAGTTACGGGTTTGGGGGGAATCAGCCCCAGCATTTT. As protein: CASSYGFGGNQPQHF.

The chain joins TRBV10-1 to TRBJ2-7, with TRBD1 identical over 10 bases. Germline CDR1 WNHNN, CDR2 SYGVQD (reference sequence). Trimming cost V 7 bases and J 7 bases; bases outside gene matches: 13. CDR3 length: 15 amino acids. DNA of the CDR3: TGCGCCAGCACCCAGACCGGGACAGGGGCGTGGGAGCAGTACTTC. The encoded protein is CASTQTGTGAWEQYF.

Only a few counts were recorded for this clonotype. The chain recombines TRBV6-1 with TRBJ2-7; 7 nucleotides agree with TRBD1. The CDR3 length is 13 residues. CDR1 is MNHNS and CDR2 is SASEGT in the germline V gene. Trimming cost V 5 bases and J 5 bases; bases outside gene matches: 6. CDR3 DNA sequence: TGTGCCAGCAGTAACCAAGGGGGCGACGAGCAGTACTTC. Protein product: CASSNQGGDEQYF.

Ten or more counts support this clonotype. J is TRBJ2-1 and V is TRBV27; D is ambiguous. CDR3 size: 13 residues. CDR1 is MNHEY, CDR2 SMNVEV, per germline (reference sequence). With 3 bases removed from V and 3 bases from J, the gap between germline ends came to 6 bases. Written as DNA, the CDR3 is TGTGCCAGCAGTTTTTGGCGCTACAATGAGCAGTTCTTC. As protein: CASSFWRYNEQFF.

The J gene is TRBJ2-1, the V gene TRBV9; TRBD2 agrees at 11 bases. The CDR3 totals 15 residues. Germline V lookup: CDR1 SGDLS, CDR2 YYNGEE. Trimming took 0 bases from V and 7 from J; bases not matched to a gene: 3. CDR3 residues: CASSVELAGENEQFF. CDR3 nucleotides: TGTGCCAGCAGCGTAGAACTAGCGGGAGAGAATGAGCAGTTCTTC.

This clonotype was counted once. The genes are TRBV18 and TRBJ2-1; no firm D call. The CDR3 consists of 12 residues. Trimming removed 0 bases from V and 15 bases from J, with 12 bases in between. In germline, CDR1 is KGHSH, CDR2 LQKENI. The CDR3 loop is CASSPPGIDPFF. CDR3 sequence (DNA): TGTGCCAGCTCACCACCGGGGATAGACCCGTTCTTC.

V gene TRBV12-3 or TRBV12-4 combines with J gene TRBJ2-1; TRBD1 aligns across 10 bases. J lost 0 bases, V lost 5 bases, and 4 bases had no gene match. This CDR3 has 16 residues. The CDR3 sequence: CASSAGQGGSYNEQFF. DNA of the CDR3: TGTGCCAGCAGTGCCGGACAGGGGGGCTCCTACAATGAGCAGTTCTTC.

Points on this clonotype: Possible read error: a much larger clone is one base away. This chain links TRBV12-3 or TRBV12-4 with TRBJ2-3; TRBD2 aligns across 9 bases. The CDR3 has 17 amino acids. The ends lost 3 bases at V and 2 bases at J; junction bases unmatched: 9. Here the CDR3 reads CASSFSLAGIDTDTQYF. The CDR3 DNA sequence: TGTGCCAGCAGTTTTAGTCTAGCGGGAATCGACACAGATACGCAGTATTTT.

This clonotype has more than one count but fewer than ten. The chain combines TRBV14 with TRBJ2-6; D may be TRBD1 (5 bases). The CDR3 contains 15 residues. Germline CDR1 and CDR2: SGHDN and FVKESK. V dropped 5 bases and J dropped 0 bases, with 8 bases sitting between them. The CDR3 coding sequence is TGTGCCAGCAGCGCGCAGGGCTCTGGGGCCAACGTCCTGACTTTC. This translates into CASSAQGSGANVLTF.

The rearrangement joins TRBV6-1 to TRBJ2-7, with TRBD1 as a possible D gene (5 bases). This CDR3 has 16 amino acids. Trimming shortened V by 3 bases and J by 2 bases, and 17 bases separated the two germline ends. Per the germline V gene, CDR1 is MNHNS and CDR2 is SASEGT. In nucleotides, the CDR3 is TGTGCCAGCAGTGACACCTTTTCTGGGGCTGCCTACGAGCAGTACTTC. This encodes CASSDTFSGAAYEQYF.

This rearrangement joins TRBV19 to TRBJ2-2, with TRBD2 matching over 13 bases. Trimming took 4 bases from V and 4 from J; bases not matched to a gene: 3. CDR3 length equals 16 residues. CDR1 LNHDA and CDR2 SQIVND come from the germline V gene (reference sequence). This CDR3 is CASSTRLAGGTGELFF. DNA for the CDR3: TGTGCCAGTAGTACCCGACTAGCGGGAGGCACCGGGGAGCTGTTTTTT.

The V gene is TRBV20-1, the J gene TRBJ2-7; 10 positions match TRBD1. This CDR3 is built from 14 residues. Germline V gene sequence: CDR1 DFQATT, CDR2 SNEGSKA (reference sequence). The J segment lost 3 bases and the V segment lost 6 bases, leaving 8 bases of the junction unmatched. CDR3 coding DNA: TGCAGTGCCCCCCCGGACAGGGGGTTCTACGAGCAGTACTTC. Translated: CSAPPDRGFYEQYF.

There are a few counts of this clonotype. The chain's CDR3 is CASSSGQRYEKLFF. CDR3 sequence (DNA): TGCGCCAGCAGCTCGGGACAGCGGTATGAAAAACTGTTTTTT. The chain has TRBV5-1 and TRBJ1-4; 7 nucleotides line up with TRBD1. This CDR3 has 14 residues. Germline CDR1 SGHRS, CDR2 YFSETQ. J was trimmed by 6 bases and V by 3 bases; bases with no gene match: 5.

This clonotype has ten or more counts. The V and J genes are TRBV5-1 and TRBJ2-5; either TRBD1 or TRBD2 may fit D (5 bases each). V was cut by 4 bases and J by 3 bases, with 16 bases left in between. There are 15 residues in the CDR3. The germline gives CDR1 SGHRS, CDR2 YFSETQ. This chain's CDR3 is CASSHVGTEKETQYF. Here the CDR3 DNA reads TGCGCCAGCAGCCATGTTGGGACCGAAAAAGAGACCCAGTACTTC.

The chain uses TRBV11-3 and TRBJ2-7; D remains ambiguous. The germline V and J ends were trimmed by 5 bases and 4 bases, with 15 bases remaining between them. Germline assignment: CDR1 SGHNT and CDR2 YENEEA. The CDR3 spans 14 residues. The DNA for the CDR3 is TGTGCCAGCAGCCCTGGACGAAACCTATACGAGCAGTACTTC. It translates to CASSPGRNLYEQYF.

The sample holds many counts of this clonotype. The chain links TRBV6-2 or TRBV6-3 to TRBJ1-1; 9 bases are a match to TRBD1. The CDR3 has 15 residues. CDR1 and CDR2 from the germline V gene are MNHEY and SVGEGT. The V and J ends lost 4 bases and 8 bases, in that order; junction bases with no gene match: 11. The CDR3 DNA follows: TGTGCCAGCAGTTCCCCATCGACAGGGGGGGAGGAAGCTTTCTTT. Encoded protein: CASSSPSTGGEEAFF.

The table lists this clonotype with many counts. The chain uses TRBV28 and TRBJ2-5, with D unresolved. V dropped 5 bases and J dropped 1 base, with 14 bases sitting between them. The germline gives CDR1 MDHEN, CDR2 SYDVKM. This CDR3 has 15 residues. The CDR3 sequence is CASSPSGVGQETQYF. CDR3 in DNA: TGTGCCAGCAGTCCGTCTGGGGTAGGCCAAGAGACCCAGTACTTC.

As regards this clonotype: This may be a read error: a much more frequent sequence differs by one nucleotide. The CDR3 sequence is CAGSYLGEAEAFF. CDR3 nucleotide sequence: TGTGCCGGCAGTTATCTTGGGGAAGCTGAAGCTTTCTTT. J is TRBJ1-1 and V is TRBV6-5; D remains ambiguous. The germline gives CDR1 MNHEY, CDR2 SVGAGI. The CDR3 loop spans 13 amino acids.